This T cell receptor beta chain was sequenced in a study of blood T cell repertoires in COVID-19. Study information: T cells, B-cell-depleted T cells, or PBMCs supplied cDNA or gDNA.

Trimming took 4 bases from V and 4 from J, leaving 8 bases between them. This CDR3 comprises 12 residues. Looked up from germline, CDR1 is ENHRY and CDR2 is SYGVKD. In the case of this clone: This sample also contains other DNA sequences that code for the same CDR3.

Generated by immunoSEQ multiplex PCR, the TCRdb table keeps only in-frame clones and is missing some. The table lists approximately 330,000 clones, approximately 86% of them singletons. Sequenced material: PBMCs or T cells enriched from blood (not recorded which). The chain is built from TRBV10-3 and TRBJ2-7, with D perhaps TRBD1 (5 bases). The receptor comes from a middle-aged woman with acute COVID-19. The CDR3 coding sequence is TGTGCCATCAGTGTGACAGAGTACGAGCAGTACTTC. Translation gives CAISVTEYEQYF.